These T cell receptor beta chains were read from a single sample in a study of PD-1 and CTLA-4 blockade in melanoma. The table came from immunoSEQ multiplex PCR; TCRdb's copy has only in-frame clones and leaves some out. Of about 30,000 clones in the sample, about 85% were seen once. The sequenced sample was CD8+ T cells from peripheral blood, obtained from a patient given anti-PD-1 treatment. The receptors were sampled from a human donor with melanoma. CDR3s include the opening cysteine and the closing phenylalanine or tryptophan. The D gene is left open where the match is weak. Clone sizes are given selectively: once, few, many, or a class where the clone is expanded.

j_call,d_call,clone_size,v_call,cdr3_length,cdr3_nt,cdr3_aa
TRBJ2-2,TRBD2,once,TRBV29-1,16,TGCAGCGTTGTTATTGGCGGGGGGGCGAACACCGGGGAGCTGTTTTTT,CSVVIGGGANTGELFF
TRBJ1-1,NA,NA,TRBV29-1,11,TGCAGCGTTGTAACGACTGTTGAAGCTTTCTTT,CSVVTTVEAFF
TRBJ1-1,NA,NA,TRBV5-1,16,TGCGCCAGCAGCTCGCCATTAGACAGCATGAACACTGAAGCTTTCTTT,CASSSPLDSMNTEAFF
TRBJ1-1,NA,medium-sized,TRBV10-3,13,TGTGCCATCAGAGGACCGATGAACACTGAAGCTTTCTTT,CAIRGPMNTEAFF
TRBJ1-5,NA,NA,TRBV6-6,11,TGTGCCAGCAGTTACGGGAAGCCCCAGCATTTT,CASSYGKPQHF
TRBJ1-5,TRBD1,once,TRBV28,20,TGTGCCAGCAGTTTATTAGGTACAGGGGGCGAGGTCCCTTCTGGACAGCCCCAGCATTTT,CASSLLGTGGEVPSGQPQHF
TRBJ2-4,NA,NA,TRBV30,13,TGTGCCTGGAGTGTATCCTCCGGGGACATTCAGTACTTC,CAWSVSSGDIQYF
TRBJ2-7,TRBD2,NA,TRBV18,15,TGTGCCAGCTCCCCATTGGCACTAGCGGACTACGAGCAGTACTTC,CASSPLALADYEQYF
TRBJ2-2,NA,NA,TRBV4-2,16,TGTGCCAGCAGCCGTGGAGAGGGGGGCGTAACCGGGGAGCTGTTTTTT,CASSRGEGGVTGELFF
TRBJ1-2,TRBD1,NA,TRBV27,16,TGTGCCAGCAGTGCCGGGACAGGGGGCGAGGACTATGGCTACACCTTC,CASSAGTGGEDYGYTF
TRBJ1-1,NA,NA,TRBV19,13,TGTGCCAGTGGTCCGAATCAGAACACTGAAGCTTTCTTT,CASGPNQNTEAFF
TRBJ1-2,TRBD1,NA,TRBV2,14,TGTGCCAGCAGTGGGAATGGACAGGGCTATGGCTACACCTTC,CASSGNGQGYGYTF
TRBJ2-6,NA,NA,TRBV7-2,17,TGTGCCAGCAGCTTGAGCCCGTGGGGCGGTGGGGCCAACGTCCTGACTTTC,CASSLSPWGGGANVLTF
TRBJ1-5,NA,NA,TRBV30,14,TGTGCCTGCGATTTCACTGGAAGCAATCAGCCCCAGCATTTT,CACDFTGSNQPQHF
TRBJ2-3,TRBD2,NA,TRBV9,16,TGTGCCAGCAGCCCGCGACTAGCGGGGAGCACAGATACGCAGTATTTT,CASSPRLAGSTDTQYF
TRBJ1-2,NA,NA,TRBV6-6,13,TGTGCCAGCAGTTACTCTTCAGAAAATGGCTACACCTTC,CASSYSSENGYTF
TRBJ1-1,NA,NA,TRBV27,14,TGTGCCAGCAGTTTTACCAACAGGGCCCATCCAGCTTTCTTT,CASSFTNRAHPAFF
TRBJ1-2,NA,NA,TRBV5-4,15,TGTGCCAGCAGCTTGGCGCCGGAGGGGAGGTATGGCTACACCTTC,CASSLAPEGRYGYTF
TRBJ2-1,NA,NA,TRBV30,12,TGTGCCTGGAGTCCCCCTGGCAATGAGCAGTTCTTC,CAWSPPGNEQFF
TRBJ2-2,NA,NA,TRBV7-9,16,TGTGCCAGCAGCTTAGAGTTCAGGGTAAACACCGGGGAGCTGTTTTTT,CASSLEFRVNTGELFF
TRBJ2-3,NA,few,TRBV27,12,TGTGCCAGCAGTTTAAACGGGGATACGCAGTATTTT,CASSLNGDTQYF
TRBJ1-6,TRBD1,NA,TRBV19,15,TGTGCCAGTAGTATTCTGGACAGGGGGAATTCACCCCTCCACTTT,CASSILDRGNSPLHF
TRBJ2-5,NA,NA,TRBV7-8,14,TGTGCCAGCAGCTCTACACTGTACCAAGAGACCCAGTACTTC,CASSSTLYQETQYF
TRBJ2-7,TRBD1,NA,TRBV7-2,14,TGTGCCAGCAGCCCCGGGACAGAGACCTACGAGCAGTACTTC,CASSPGTETYEQYF
TRBJ1-5,NA,NA,TRBV7-9,14,TGTGCCAGCAGCTTGGGGGGCCCCAATCAGCCCCAGCATTTT,CASSLGGPNQPQHF
TRBJ2-7,NA,NA,TRBV27,13,TGTGCCAGCAGTCCCCGGGGGTCCTACGAGCAGTACTTC,CASSPRGSYEQYF
TRBJ2-1,TRBD1,NA,TRBV7-2,16,TGTGCCAGCAGCTTACGGGACAGGGGTTCGGGTAATGAGCAGTTCTTC,CASSLRDRGSGNEQFF
TRBJ1-1,TRBD1,NA,TRBV18,16,TGTGCCAGCTCACCAGCATCAGGGGGGAGGAGCACTGAAGCTTTCTTT,CASSPASGGRSTEAFF
TRBJ1-1,NA,NA,TRBV7-9,15,TGTGCCATCCTAGGCCCAAGGGAAAGGAACACTGAAGCTTTCTTT,CAILGPRERNTEAFF
TRBJ1-1,NA,NA,TRBV7-8,16,TGTGCCAGCAGCTTAGTGGCCGAGCCGTGGAACACTGAAGCTTTCTTT,CASSLVAEPWNTEAFF
TRBJ2-5,NA,few,TRBV5-6,16,TGTGCCAGCAGCGAAGTAAGTACGGACAGCAAAGAGACCCAGTACTTC,CASSEVSTDSKETQYF
TRBJ2-1,TRBD2,NA,TRBV15,14,TGTGCCACCACCGGGAGGGCGGGGCACAATGAGCAGTTCTTC,CATTGRAGHNEQFF
TRBJ1-2,NA,NA,TRBV9,13,TGTGCCAGCAGTCGGCACCCTAGATATGGCTACACCTTC,CASSRHPRYGYTF
TRBJ1-1,NA,NA,TRBV5-6,13,TGTGCCAGCAGCTTGGCGGAGAACACTGAAGCTTTCTTT,CASSLAENTEAFF
TRBJ1-6,NA,once,TRBV9,16,TGTGCCAGCAGCCCTACTCCAGGGACTGCAAATTCACCCCTCCACTTT,CASSPTPGTANSPLHF
TRBJ1-6,NA,NA,TRBV6-5,14,TGTGCCAGCACGGTCCTCGCCTATAATTCACCCCTCCACTTT,CASTVLAYNSPLHF
TRBJ1-1,NA,NA,TRBV4-1,14,TGCGCCAGCAGCCAAGTCGGGATGAACACTGAAGCTTTCTTT,CASSQVGMNTEAFF
TRBJ2-3,NA,NA,TRBV13,15,TGTGCCAGCAGCCCCTGGACAGGAGGGAAGGATACGCAGTATTTT,CASSPWTGGKDTQYF
TRBJ2-2,NA,NA,TRBV4-1,14,TGCGCCAGCAGCCCGCCGGTGGGGAGCGGGGAGCTGTTTTTT,CASSPPVGSGELFF
TRBJ2-7,NA,NA,TRBV7-9,14,TGTGCCAGCAGCTCAGATGTGGGGGGCTACGAGCAGTACTTC,CASSSDVGGYEQYF
TRBJ2-3,NA,NA,TRBV27,14,TGTGCCAGCAGTTTATACGACGGGGCAGATACGCAGTATTTT,CASSLYDGADTQYF
TRBJ1-2,NA,NA,TRBV4-1,13,TGCGCCAGCAGCACACCGGGAGGGAATGGCTACACCTTC,CASSTPGGNGYTF
TRBJ1-5,NA,NA,TRBV21-1,13,TGTGCCAGCAGACGTGACAGCAATCAGCCCCAGCATTTT,CASRRDSNQPQHF
TRBJ1-6,NA,NA,TRBV9,15,TGTGCCAGCAGCGTAGGGGACCGACTGAATTCACCCCTCCACTTT,CASSVGDRLNSPLHF
TRBJ2-2,TRBD1,NA,TRBV29-1,13,TGCAGCGTTGATAGGGGGCGCACCGGGGAGCTGTTTTTT,CSVDRGRTGELFF
TRBJ1-3,NA,NA,TRBV19,12,TGTGCCAGTAGTGGGCCCAGAAACACCATATATTTT,CASSGPRNTIYF
TRBJ1-1,NA,NA,TRBV4-3,16,TGCGCCAGCAGCCCAGCTGGACAGTGGATGAACACTGAAGCTTTCTTT,CASSPAGQWMNTEAFF
TRBJ2-1,NA,NA,TRBV11-1,12,TGTGCCAGCAGCTTAGAGGGGGTTGAGCAGTTCTTC,CASSLEGVEQFF
TRBJ2-7,NA,NA,TRBV9,14,TGTGCCAGCAGCCCCCGCAGGGCTGGACACGAGCAGTACTTC,CASSPRRAGHEQYF
TRBJ1-2,NA,NA,TRBV7-9,14,TGTGCCAGCAGCCACAGGGCGCCTAACTATGGCTACACCTTC,CASSHRAPNYGYTF
TRBJ2-4,TRBD1,NA,TRBV7-2,16,TGTGCCAGCAGCATGACAGGGGGCGGGACCAAAAACATTCAGTACTTC,CASSMTGGGTKNIQYF
TRBJ1-5,NA,NA,TRBV15,15,TGTGCCACCAGCAGGGATCCGGGACAAAATCAGCCCCAGCATTTT,CATSRDPGQNQPQHF
TRBJ1-1,TRBD1,NA,TRBV11-2,12,TGTGCCAGCAGCGGGACAGCGAAGGAAGCTTTCTTT,CASSGTAKEAFF
TRBJ1-4,NA,NA,TRBV6-2/TRBV6-3,12,TGTGCCAGCAGTTACAGCGTCAGGGGACTGTTTTTT,CASSYSVRGLFF
TRBJ2-3,TRBD2,NA,TRBV6-2/TRBV6-3,15,TGTGCCAGCAGCCTAGCGGGGGAGGGTGCAGATACGCAGTATTTT,CASSLAGEGADTQYF
TRBJ2-7,NA,NA,TRBV4-2,15,TGTGCCAGCAGCCAAGGGGGTCGGGGAAACTACGAGCAGTACTTC,CASSQGGRGNYEQYF
TRBJ2-1,TRBD1,once,TRBV7-2,17,TGTGCCAGCACCTCCAACCGACAGGGGGCAGTCTACAATGAGCAGTTCTTC,CASTSNRQGAVYNEQFF
TRBJ2-2,NA,NA,TRBV7-2,10,TGTGCCAGCAGTTCGGGGGAGCTGTTTTTT,CASSSGELFF
TRBJ2-5,TRBD1,NA,TRBV9,15,TGTGCCAGCAGCACGCGGACAGGGTTGGGAGAGACCCAGTACTTC,CASSTRTGLGETQYF
TRBJ1-5,NA,NA,TRBV12-3/TRBV12-4,12,TGTGCCAGCAGTTTAGGAGGCCAGCCCCAGCATTTT,CASSLGGQPQHF